This TCR beta chain emerged from a study of T cell responses to AZD1222 COVID-19 vaccine. Points from the study as a whole: Reportedly, nearly half the spike-specific TCRs target unmutated variant regions. Repertoire samples came only from after the peak T cell response. CD4 TCRs covered the whole spike, strongest at regions 160-218 and 743-854.

The data were produced by immunoSEQ multiplex PCR, yet TCRdb's version contains in-frame clones alone and is incomplete. This sample yields more than 75,000 clones, of which almost 90% are seen a single time; about 7% belongs to the top ten. Details on this clone: Its antigen is as yet unknown.

This CDR3 has 13 residues. The germline V gene encodes CDR1 ENHRY and CDR2 SYGVKD. The V end was cut by 6 bases, the J end by 4 bases, with 11 bases between. The V gene is TRBV10-3, the J gene TRBJ2-3, with no clear D. The sequence derives from an adult who received the AZD1222 COVID-19 vaccine. Material: peripheral blood, obtained 28 days after the second AZD1222 dose. CDR3 sequence reads: CAIRIPVADTQYF. CDR3 DNA: TGTGCCATCAGGATTCCCGTTGCAGATACGCAGTATTTT.